This entry features one TCR beta chain sequence. The J segment lost 6 bases and the V segment lost 5 bases, leaving 6 bases of the junction unmatched. Germline-derived CDR1 and CDR2 are MNHEY and SMNVEV (reference sequence). CDR3 length: 14 amino acids. Original data processing: Reference gene primer amplification gave estimated nucleated cell counts. Using immunoSEQ multiplex PCR, the repertoire was profiled, and TCRdb retains in-frame clones only, with some absent. V and J calls and clone size are copied from that table; D and trimming were computed from the DNA. The repertoire has fewer than 350,000 clones, around 87% of them found once; the top ten carry about 7.8%. This sample was included in a study of blood T cell repertoires in COVID-19. Study-wide context: The United States, Italy and Spain provided the acute and convalescent COVID-19 samples.

This receptor was identified in a woman aged 45-60 years who had recovered from COVID-19. The V and J genes are TRBV27 and TRBJ2-7; 11 bases are a match to TRBD2. Sample: peripheral blood. The CDR3: CASSIGTSGFEQYF. CDR3 nucleotide sequence: TGTGCCAGCAGTATCGGGACTAGCGGCTTCGAGCAGTACTTC.